A single sample gave rise to the 5 T cell receptor beta chains below, sequenced in a study of CD8 T cells in ankylosing spondylitis. Notes on the study in general: Characteristic, it appeared, of ankylosing spondylitis blood was a TCR beta motif of about eight highly homologous variants.

One entry per CDR3 protein results from TCRdb running MiXCR on the 5' RACE reads. The profile covers 500,000 to 650,000 distinct CDR3 sequences, with about 5% appearing a single time and roughly 3.3% taken by the ten largest. The antigens of these receptors remain unknown. The sequenced sample consisted of blood, either unsorted or a sorted T cell fraction (not recorded which). These receptor sequences come from a male donor with ankylosing spondylitis.

This clonotype appeared a single time. The chain joins TRBV10-2 to TRBJ2-2; 10 nucleotides align to TRBD2. Germline-derived CDR1 and CDR2 are WSHSY and SAAADI. V lost 6 bases and J lost 5; bases outside the gene matches: 15. This CDR3 is 18 amino acids long. In DNA, the CDR3 is TGCGCCAGCAGCGATAATACTAGCGGGATGGGGTTAACCGGGGAGCTGTTTTTT. As protein: CASSDNTSGMGLTGELFF.

Ten or more counts support this clonotype. The chain combines TRBV29-1 with TRBJ2-7; TRBD1 matches 9 bases. J was trimmed by 3 bases and V by 0 bases; bases with no gene match: 6. The CDR3 sequence is 15 residues long. Germline loops: CDR1 SQVTM, CDR2 ANQGSEA. The chain's CDR3 is CSVEETTDRGYEQYF. In DNA form, the CDR3 reads TGCAGCGTTGAAGAGACGACGGACAGGGGCTACGAGCAGTACTTC.

This clonotype was seen many times. The rearrangement joins TRBV28 to TRBJ2-2; 11 bases line up with TRBD2. J was trimmed by 6 bases and V by 7 bases; bases with no gene match: 10. Per germline, CDR1 MDHEN and CDR2 SYDVKM. CDR3 length: 16 residues. CDR3 region: CASNPLSGRAAGELFF. CDR3 coding DNA: TGTGCCAGCAATCCCCTTAGCGGGAGGGCCGCCGGGGAGCTGTTTTTT.

The table lists this clonotype with many counts. The chain is built from TRBV20-1 and TRBJ1-1, with D uncertain. The CDR3 totals 17 residues. Trimming cost V 0 bases and J 1 base, with 18 bases left between them. Germline CDR1 is DFQATT and CDR2 is SNEGSKA (reference sequence). In DNA form, the CDR3 reads TGCAGTGCTAGAGATTGGGGTACCGCTGATTGGAACACTGAAGCTTTCTTT. This encodes CSARDWGTADWNTEAFF.

This clonotype was found many times. The chain carries TRBV10-3 and TRBJ2-3; maybe TRBD1 (6 bases). This CDR3 has 16 amino acids. Germline V gene sequence: CDR1 ENHRY, CDR2 SYGVKD. V was shortened by 5 bases and J by 2 bases, with 17 bases between the two germline ends. The CDR3 spells CAISRQVEINTDTQYF. The CDR3 DNA is TGTGCCATCAGTCGACAGGTAGAAATTAACACAGATACGCAGTATTTT.